The 18 T cell receptor beta chains below come from one sample, sequenced in a study of beta chain features in type 1 diabetes. As every portion of the isolated RNA was reverse transcribed, the sequencing read expressed TCRB transcripts. Sequencing used immunoSEQ multiplex PCR; TCRdb keeps in-frame clones, though not all of them. The sample consists of hundreds of thousands of clones, roughly 31% of them appearing once. Sequenced input: naive CD4+ T cells from blood. The origin of the receptors is a man aged 18-30 years in good health.

This chain connects TRBV29-1 to TRBJ2-2; 9 nucleotides agree with TRBD1. Unmatched junction bases numbered 8, after V lost 6 bases and J lost 3 bases. The CDR3 loop spans 15 amino acids. Germline V gene data show CDR1 as SQVTM and CDR2 as ANQGSEA. The CDR3 sequence is CSVWTRTGDTGELFF. Written as DNA, the CDR3 is TGCAGCGTCTGGACGCGGACAGGGGACACCGGGGAGCTGTTTTTT.

There are a few counts of this clone. V gene TRBV5-1 combines with J gene TRBJ2-1; 7 bases are shared with TRBD1. CDR1 and CDR2 from the germline V gene are SGHRS and YFSETQ. Trimming removed 5 bases from V and 2 bases from J; junction bases left unmatched: 7. The CDR3 covers 15 residues. The CDR3 spells CASRERQGTYNEQFF. The CDR3 region has the DNA TGCGCCAGCAGAGAGAGACAGGGTACCTACAATGAGCAGTTCTTC. Full variable domain (remainder filled in from reference TRBV5-1 and TRBJ2-1): KAGVTQTPRYLIKTRGQQVTLSCSPISGHRSVSWYQQTPGQGLQFLFEYFSETQRNKGNFPGRFSGRQFSNSRSEMNVSTLELGDSALYLCASRERQGTYNEQFFGPGTRLTVL.

This clone was seen more than once but under ten times. V gene TRBV5-1 combines with J gene TRBJ2-2; D call uncertain. The CDR3 is made up of 13 amino acids. V was shortened by 5 bases and J by 6 bases, with 11 bases between the two germline ends. CDR1 and CDR2 (germline): SGHRS, YFSETQ. CDR3 in DNA: TGCGCCAGCAGTCTCAGTAGTTCCGGGGAGCTGTTTTTT. Encoded protein: CASSLSSSGELFF.

This clone was seen a handful of times. V and J are TRBV19 and TRBJ2-7; 8 nucleotides line up with TRBD1. J was trimmed by 9 bases and V by 3 bases; bases with no gene match: 7. Germline CDR1 is LNHDA and CDR2 is SQIVND (reference sequence). The CDR3 extends over 13 amino acids. The CDR3 here is CASSMGQASGQYF. In DNA, the CDR3 is TGTGCCAGTAGTATGGGACAGGCCAGCGGGCAGTACTTC.

This sequence joins TRBV19 and TRBJ2-7; possibly TRBD2 for D (5 bases). Trimming left V 1 base short and J 9 bases short, with 16 bases between. The CDR3 sequence is 14 residues long. Looked up from germline, CDR1 is LNHDA and CDR2 is SQIVND (reference sequence). The DNA of the CDR3 is TGTGCCAGTAGTATAGGAAGACTCTCTGGAGGGCAGTACTTC. Translation: CASSIGRLSGGQYF.

Only a few counts were recorded for this clone. The CDR3: CAISERDTSYEQYF. The DNA for the CDR3 is TGTGCCATCAGTGAGCGGGACACCTCCTACGAGCAGTACTTC. The chain joins TRBV10-3 to TRBJ2-7, with a weak D call TRBD1 (6 bases). Trimming cost V 2 bases and J 0 bases, with 8 bases left between them. Germline CDR1 is ENHRY and CDR2 is SYGVKD. This CDR3 has 14 residues.

The rearrangement uses TRBV5-1 and TRBJ2-7; 7 nucleotides match TRBD2. Per the germline V gene, CDR1 is SGHRS and CDR2 is YFSETQ. This CDR3 comprises 12 residues. V was pared by 1 base and J by 6 bases, with 1 base of the junction left unmatched. In DNA form, the CDR3 reads TGCGCCAGCAGCTTGCCGGGAGGCGAGCAGTACTTC. Amino acid sequence: CASSLPGGEQYF.

This clone has only a few counts. The chain joins TRBV30 to TRBJ1-1, with D unresolved. The V end lost 0 bases, the J end lost 0 bases, and 11 bases lay between the germline ends. The CDR3 sequence is 15 residues long. Germline loops: CDR1 GTSNPN, CDR2 SVGIG (reference sequence). The CDR3 DNA sequence: TGTGCCTGGAGTGTACGTGGCCTAATGAACACTGAAGCTTTCTTT. Translation: CAWSVRGLMNTEAFF.

V is TRBV18 and J is TRBJ2-7, with TRBD1 matching over 10 bases. The CDR3 runs to 14 residues. Germline trimming cut 5 bases from V and 4 bases from J; bases unmatched to any gene: 5. Germline CDR1 and CDR2: KGHSH and LQKENI. The CDR3 coding sequence is TGTGCCAGCTCATTAGGACAGGGGGAATACGAGCAGTACTTC. Translation: CASSLGQGEYEQYF.

The chain carries TRBV30 and TRBJ2-3, with D maybe TRBD2 (6 bases). This CDR3 has 11 residues. V gave up 1 base and J gave up 10 bases, with 9 bases separating them. CDR1 is GTSNPN and CDR2 is SVGIG in the germline V gene (reference sequence). The CDR3 nucleotides are TGTGCCTGGAGTGCGACTAGGGCGCAGTATTTT. Protein: CAWSATRAQYF.

The chain uses TRBV7-2 and TRBJ2-7, with 7 nucleotides matching TRBD2. The germline V gene has CDR1 SGHTA and CDR2 FQGNSA. The ends lost 5 bases at V and 5 bases at J; junction bases unmatched: 12. CDR3 length equals 15 residues. The CDR3 loop reads CASSPSSGGNHEQYF. The CDR3 DNA follows: TGTGCCAGCAGCCCGTCTTCGGGGGGAAACCACGAGCAGTACTTC.

With respect to this clone: One end of the junction fails to match germline, which may point to a read error. V gene TRBV7-7 combines with J gene TRBJ2-5; D is uncertain. This CDR3 spans 13 amino acids. Per germline, CDR1 SSHAT and CDR2 FNYEAQ (reference sequence). The CDR3 loop reads CASSSDLSETQYF. The CDR3 DNA is TGTGCTAGCAGCTCCGACTTGTCCGAGACCCAGTACTTC. Drawing the rest from reference TRBV7-7 and TRBJ2-5, the complete variable domain is GAGVSQSPRYKVTKRGQDVTLRCDPISSHATLYWYQQALGQGPEFLTYFNYEAQPDKSGLPSDRFSAERPEGSISTLTIQRTEQRDSAMYRCASSSDLSETQYFGPGTRLLVL.

A few counts support this clone. The rearrangement uses TRBV7-8 and TRBJ1-1, with no clear D. The CDR3 is made up of 14 amino acids. Between the trimmed V and J ends, which lost 3 bases and 4 bases, there was a span of 12 bases. Per the germline V gene, CDR1 is SGHVS and CDR2 is FQNEAQ. CDR3 loop: CASSFGRLGTEAFF. For the CDR3, the DNA is TGTGCCAGCAGCTTCGGACGCCTGGGCACTGAAGCTTTCTTT. Full variable domain (remainder filled in from reference TRBV7-8 and TRBJ1-1): GAGVSQSPRYKVAKRGQDVALRCDPISGHVSLFWYQQALGQGPEFLTYFQNEAQLDKSGLPSDRFFAERPEGSVSTLKIQRTQQEDSAVYLCASSFGRLGTEAFFGQGTRLTVV.

The chain combines TRBV12-5 with TRBJ1-5; 7 nucleotides align to TRBD1. This CDR3 is built from 16 residues. With 5 bases clipped from V and 3 bases from J, the junction kept 10 bases outside the gene matches. Germline CDR1 LGHNT, CDR2 FRNRAP. CDR3 loop: CASGLGQVDSNQPQHF. CDR3 bases: TGTGCTAGTGGTCTCGGACAGGTCGATTCCAATCAGCCCCAGCATTTT.

This clone has just a few counts. The rearrangement links TRBV7-9 to TRBJ2-3; D tentatively reads TRBD1 or TRBD2 (5 bases each). Germline CDR1 SEHNR, CDR2 FQNEAQ (reference sequence). CDR3 length: 15 amino acids. Trimming took 1 base from V and 1 from J, leaving 9 bases between them. CDR3 loop: CASSLGGTRTDTQYF. Here the CDR3 DNA reads TGTGCCAGCAGCTTAGGTGGGACGCGCACAGATACGCAGTATTTT.

This clone has more than one count but fewer than ten. The V call is TRBV30, the J call TRBJ2-7; 11 nucleotides line up with TRBD1. The CDR3 covers 15 residues. J lost 0 bases, V lost 4 bases, and 5 bases had no gene match. Germline CDR1 and CDR2: GTSNPN and SVGIG (reference sequence). CDR3 coding DNA: TGTGCCTGGATCATGGACAGGGGGCACTCCTACGAGCAGTACTTC. This encodes CAWIMDRGHSYEQYF. Supplemented by reference TRBV30 and TRBJ2-7, the full variable domain reads SQTIHQWPATLVQPVGSPLSLECTVEGTSNPNLYWYRQAAGRGLQLLFYSVGIGQISSEVPQNLSASRPQDRQFILSSKKLLLSDSGFYLCAWIMDRGHSYEQYFGPGTRLTVT.

This clone was counted between two and nine times. Other DNA variants within this sample encode the same CDR3. The chain joins TRBV29-1 to TRBJ2-7; D call uncertain. Trimming pared 4 bases from V and 2 bases from J, leaving 12 bases between. This CDR3 is built from 13 residues. CDR1 is SQVTM and CDR2 is ANQGSEA in the germline V gene. The CDR3 reads CSVGLEGPYEQYF. In nucleotides, the CDR3 is TGCAGCGTTGGGTTAGAAGGGCCCTACGAGCAGTACTTC.

The chain is built from TRBV6-5 and TRBJ2-7; the D is unclear. The CDR3 has 13 amino acids. The germline gives CDR1 MNHEY, CDR2 SVGAGI. Trimming cost V 6 bases and J 6 bases, with 15 bases left between them. In DNA, the CDR3 is TGTGCCAGCAGAGCAGGACCCCCAGGCGAGCAGTACTTC. Its protein is CASRAGPPGEQYF.